This TCR beta chain stems from a study of blood T cell repertoires in COVID-19. On the study more broadly: PBMCs, B-cell-depleted T cells, or T cells provided the cDNA or gDNA that made up the material.

Deletions cut 5 bases from V and 7 bases from J, with 8 bases between. The CDR3 contains 11 residues. Germline V CDR1 and CDR2: MNHEY, SVGEGT. This table comes from immunoSEQ multiplex PCR, and its TCRdb copy is limited to in-frame clones, with some not included. The sample gives some 120,000 clones, about four fifths of which show up once; roughly 17% is in the top ten. This clone was seen only a few times. The TCR sequence derives from a woman in her fifties or sixties with acute or convalescent COVID-19. Sequenced material: peripheral blood. The chain is built from TRBV6-2 or TRBV6-3 and TRBJ1-1; D is uncertain. The CDR3 loop is CASSRLNEAFF. CDR3 DNA sequence: TGTGCCAGCAGTCGACTTAATGAAGCTTTCTTT.